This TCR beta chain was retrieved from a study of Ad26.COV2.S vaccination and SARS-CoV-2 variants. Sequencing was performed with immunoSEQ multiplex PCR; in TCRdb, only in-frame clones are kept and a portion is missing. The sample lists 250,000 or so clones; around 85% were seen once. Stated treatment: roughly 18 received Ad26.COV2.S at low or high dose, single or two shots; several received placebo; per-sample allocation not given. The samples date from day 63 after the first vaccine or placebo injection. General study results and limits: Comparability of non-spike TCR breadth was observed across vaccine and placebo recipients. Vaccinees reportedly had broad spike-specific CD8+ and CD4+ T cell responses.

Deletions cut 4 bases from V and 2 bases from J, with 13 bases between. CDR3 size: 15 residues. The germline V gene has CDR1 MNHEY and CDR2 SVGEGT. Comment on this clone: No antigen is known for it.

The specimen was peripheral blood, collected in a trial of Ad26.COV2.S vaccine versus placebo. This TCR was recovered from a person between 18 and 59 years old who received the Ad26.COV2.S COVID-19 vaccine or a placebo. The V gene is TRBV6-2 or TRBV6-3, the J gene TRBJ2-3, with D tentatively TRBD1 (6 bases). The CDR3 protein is CASSSYREYTDTQYF. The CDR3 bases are TGTGCCAGCAGTTCGTACAGGGAGTACACAGATACGCAGTATTTT.